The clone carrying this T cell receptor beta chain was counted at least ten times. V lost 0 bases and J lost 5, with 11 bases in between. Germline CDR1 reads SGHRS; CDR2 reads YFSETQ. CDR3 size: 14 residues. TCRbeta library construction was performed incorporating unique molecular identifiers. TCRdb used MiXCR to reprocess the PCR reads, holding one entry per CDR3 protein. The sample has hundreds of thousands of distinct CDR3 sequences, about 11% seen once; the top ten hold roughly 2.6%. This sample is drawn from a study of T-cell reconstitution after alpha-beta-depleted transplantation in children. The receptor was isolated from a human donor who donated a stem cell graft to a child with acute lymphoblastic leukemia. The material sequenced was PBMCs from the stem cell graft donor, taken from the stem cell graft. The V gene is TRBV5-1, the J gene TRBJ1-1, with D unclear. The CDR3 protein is CASSLANGRTEAFF. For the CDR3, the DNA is TGCGCCAGCAGCTTGGCCAATGGGAGGACTGAAGCTTTCTTT.